These 3 T cell receptor beta chains came from one sample sequenced in a study of shared clonotypes between healthy human individuals. TCRdb keeps only in-frame clones here, not all; method: immunoSEQ multiplex PCR. The table has some 2,100,000 clones, roughly 95% seen once. The sample taken for sequencing was naive CD4+ T cells sorted from blood. Subset specified: CD45RA+ positively selected. These receptors all stem from a man between 18 and 35 years old in good health.

The rearrangement joins TRBV30 to TRBJ2-2; the match to TRBD2 covers 12 bases. Trimming at V came to 4 bases and at J to 6 bases, leaving 12 bases not matched to a gene. The CDR3 length is 17 residues. Per germline, CDR1 GTSNPN and CDR2 SVGIG (reference sequence). CDR3 sequence reads: CAWNPGLAGGPAGELFF. CDR3 nucleotide sequence: TGTGCCTGGAACCCTGGCCTAGCGGGGGGGCCCGCCGGGGAGCTGTTTTTT. The variable domain in full, with the rest retrieved from reference TRBV30 and TRBJ2-2, is SQTIHQWPATLVQPVGSPLSLECTVEGTSNPNLYWYRQAAGRGLQLLFYSVGIGQISSEVPQNLSASRPQDRQFILSSKKLLLSDSGFYLCAWNPGLAGGPAGELFFGEGSRLTVL.

As regards this clone: Other DNA sequences from this sample encode an identical CDR3 as well. The chain employs TRBV27 and TRBJ2-3; TRBD2 might be the D (6 bases). Germline V lookup: CDR1 MNHEY, CDR2 SMNVEV (reference sequence). V was pared by 3 bases and J by 0 bases, with 10 bases between. The CDR3 loop spans 15 amino acids. The CDR3 here is CASSLGRGSTDTQYF. The CDR3 DNA reads as TGTGCCAGCAGTTTGGGGCGGGGTAGCACAGATACGCAGTATTTT.

The chain recombines TRBV7-2 with TRBJ2-7; D is possibly TRBD1 or TRBD2 (6 bases each). From germline, CDR1 is SGHTA and CDR2 FQGNSA. Trimming cost V 2 bases and J 6 bases, with 14 bases left between them. The CDR3 sequence is 14 residues long. CDR3 in DNA: TGTGCCAGCAGCTTAACGGGGGCAAGGGCCGAGCAGTACTTC. Amino acids: CASSLTGARAEQYF. Filled out from reference TRBV7-2 and TRBJ2-7, the complete variable domain reads GAGVSQSPSNKVTEKGKDVELRCDPISGHTALYWYRQSLGQGLEFLIYFQGNSAPDKSGLPSDRFSAERTGGSVSTLTIQRTQQEDSAVYLCASSLTGARAEQYFGPGTRLTVT.